These T cell receptor beta chains were read from a single sample in a study of blood T cell repertoires in COVID-19. Some clones are missing from TCRdb's copy, which holds only in-frame ones; the method was immunoSEQ multiplex PCR. The sample shows over 150,000 clones, roughly nine tenths of them seen only once. Input material: peripheral blood. The receptors were gathered from a man aged 18 to 29 who had recovered from COVID-19. Each CDR3 is given with its conserved first and last residue. Fields, in order: CDR3 DNA, CDR3 protein, V gene, CDR3 length, D gene, J gene, clone size. D genes are given only for firm matches. Some rows have no size entry. The others give once, few or many, or a class for an expanded clone.

cdr3_nt: TGTGCCAGCAGCGTAGTAGCGGGAGGGCCGAATGAGCAGTTCTTC
cdr3_aa: CASSVVAGGPNEQFF
v_call: TRBV9
cdr3_length: 15
d_call: TRBD2
j_call: TRBJ2-1
clone_size: -

cdr3_nt: TGTGCCAGCAGCCAATTACAGGAGTACAATGAGCAGTTCTTC
cdr3_aa: CASSQLQEYNEQFF
v_call: TRBV3-1/TRBV3-2
cdr3_length: 14
d_call: -
j_call: TRBJ2-1
clone_size: -

cdr3_nt: TGCGCCAGCAGTGAAATGTCGGGGAACACCGGGGAGCTGTTTTTT
cdr3_aa: CASSEMSGNTGELFF
v_call: TRBV2
cdr3_length: 15
d_call: -
j_call: TRBJ2-2
clone_size: -

cdr3_nt: TGTGCCAGCAGTTTACGGGAGGGTAACTATGGCTACACCTTC
cdr3_aa: CASSLREGNYGYTF
v_call: TRBV27
cdr3_length: 14
d_call: -
j_call: TRBJ1-2
clone_size: -

cdr3_nt: TGTGCCAGCTTGCAGTCCTCTGGGGCCAACGTCCTGACTTTC
cdr3_aa: CASLQSSGANVLTF
v_call: TRBV6-5
cdr3_length: 14
d_call: -
j_call: TRBJ2-6
clone_size: -

cdr3_nt: TGCGCCAGCAGCTTCGGGAACAGGGGTTTTAACACCGGGGAGCTGTTTTTT
cdr3_aa: CASSFGNRGFNTGELFF
v_call: TRBV5-1
cdr3_length: 17
d_call: TRBD1
j_call: TRBJ2-2
clone_size: -

cdr3_nt: TGTGCCAGCAGCCCCCAACTAGCGGGAGGGATCCACGAGCAGTACTTC
cdr3_aa: CASSPQLAGGIHEQYF
v_call: TRBV28
cdr3_length: 16
d_call: TRBD2
j_call: TRBJ2-7
clone_size: -

cdr3_nt: TGTGCCAGCAGCACTGGTGTCAGGCCTAATTCACCCCTCCACTTT
cdr3_aa: CASSTGVRPNSPLHF
v_call: TRBV7-9
cdr3_length: 15
d_call: -
j_call: TRBJ1-6
clone_size: -

cdr3_nt: TGCGCCAGCAGCCAAAGACAGGGGGTATACGAGCAGTACTTC
cdr3_aa: CASSQRQGVYEQYF
v_call: TRBV4-1
cdr3_length: 14
d_call: TRBD1
j_call: TRBJ2-7
clone_size: -

cdr3_nt: TGTGCCAGCAGCTTGGGGGGCAGAAAGCAGTACTTC
cdr3_aa: CASSLGGRKQYF
v_call: TRBV5-6
cdr3_length: 12
d_call: -
j_call: TRBJ2-7
clone_size: -

cdr3_nt: TGTGCCAGCAGTTACCCTCTCGTAGGAGCTAGCGGTACAGATACGCAGTATTTT
cdr3_aa: CASSYPLVGASGTDTQYF
v_call: TRBV28
cdr3_length: 18
d_call: TRBD2
j_call: TRBJ2-3
clone_size: -

cdr3_nt: TGTGCCAGCAGCGTAGATGGGACATGGACCGACCCATACGAGCAGTACTTC
cdr3_aa: CASSVDGTWTDPYEQYF
v_call: TRBV9
cdr3_length: 17
d_call: -
j_call: TRBJ2-7
clone_size: -

cdr3_nt: TGTGCCAGCGCCGAGAGTACAACTAATGAAAAACTGTTTTTT
cdr3_aa: CASAESTTNEKLFF
v_call: TRBV6-6
cdr3_length: 14
d_call: -
j_call: TRBJ1-4
clone_size: -

cdr3_nt: TGTGCCAGCCGCGGACAGGGGGCCTACGAGCAGTACTTC
cdr3_aa: CASRGQGAYEQYF
v_call: TRBV5-6
cdr3_length: 13
d_call: TRBD1
j_call: TRBJ2-7
clone_size: -

cdr3_nt: TGTGCCAGCAGAGAACAGGGAAATGAAAAACTGTTTTTT
cdr3_aa: CASREQGNEKLFF
v_call: TRBV2
cdr3_length: 13
d_call: -
j_call: TRBJ1-4
clone_size: -

cdr3_nt: TGTGCCAGTAGTATTTGGCATCTTCCCGCCCGGGACAGGGTATCTCAGCCCCAGCATTTT
cdr3_aa: CASSIWHLPARDRVSQPQHF
v_call: TRBV19
cdr3_length: 20
d_call: TRBD1
j_call: TRBJ1-5
clone_size: -

cdr3_nt: TGTGCCAGCTCACCCCTTCCTGGGAAGGGGACCTACAATGAGCAGTTCTTC
cdr3_aa: CASSPLPGKGTYNEQFF
v_call: TRBV18
cdr3_length: 17
d_call: -
j_call: TRBJ2-1
clone_size: once

cdr3_nt: TGTGCCAGCAGCCAAGGAGAGGCACGCAATGAGCAGTTCTTC
cdr3_aa: CASSQGEARNEQFF
v_call: TRBV14
cdr3_length: 14
d_call: -
j_call: TRBJ2-1
clone_size: -

cdr3_nt: TGTGCCAGCAGCGAGGGGGTATGGACAGATCTTAACACTGAAGCTTTCTTT
cdr3_aa: CASSEGVWTDLNTEAFF
v_call: TRBV9
cdr3_length: 17
d_call: -
j_call: TRBJ1-1
clone_size: -

cdr3_nt: TGCGCCAGCAGCTTCGGGACACCCTCCTACGAGCAGTACTTC
cdr3_aa: CASSFGTPSYEQYF
v_call: TRBV5-1
cdr3_length: 14
d_call: -
j_call: TRBJ2-7
clone_size: -

cdr3_nt: TGCGCCAGCAGCCAAGGGCGCGGGGGATACAATGAGCAGTTCTTC
cdr3_aa: CASSQGRGGYNEQFF
v_call: TRBV4-1
cdr3_length: 15
d_call: TRBD2
j_call: TRBJ2-1
clone_size: few

cdr3_nt: TGCGCCAGCAGCCAAGAGGCGAGGACACCCACTGAAGCTTTCTTT
cdr3_aa: CASSQEARTPTEAFF
v_call: TRBV4-1
cdr3_length: 15
d_call: -
j_call: TRBJ1-1
clone_size: -